Below, one TCR beta chain is given with its context. This record comes from a study of tumor-infiltrating lymphocytes in oesophageal squamous cell carcinoma. CDR3 length: 12 amino acids. Looked up from germline, CDR1 is MGHDK and CDR2 is SYGVNS. The germline V and J ends were trimmed by 9 bases and 3 bases, with 9 bases remaining between them. TCRdb independently ran MiXCR on the PCR reads; one entry per CDR3 protein. Altogether tens of thousands of distinct CDR3 sequences are present, under 40% being singletons, with the ten largest covering roughly 37%. The receptor was isolated from a male donor with esophageal squamous cell carcinoma. Sequencing input: esophageal tumor tissue. The V and J genes are TRBV25-1 and TRBJ1-3; the D is unclear. CDR3 in amino acids: CASSTGGNTIYF. The CDR3 bases are TGTGCCAGTAGTACCGGTGGAAACACCATATATTTT.